Listed here are 10 T cell receptor beta chains from one sample, sequenced in a study of blood T cell repertoires in COVID-19. This table comes from immunoSEQ multiplex PCR, and its TCRdb copy is limited to in-frame clones, with some not included. The profile covers 85,000 to 95,000 clones, with about 90% appearing a single time and 7% to 9% taken by the ten largest. The specimen was peripheral blood. The receptors derive from a human donor with acute or convalescent COVID-19. The donor label of this sample is uncertain.

This CDR3 reads CASSGQQGRKDEKLFF. CDR3 nucleotides: TGTGCCAGCAGTGGACAACAGGGAAGAAAAGATGAAAAACTGTTTTTT. V usage is TRBV6-1 and J usage is TRBJ1-4, with D maybe TRBD1 (6 bases). CDR1 and CDR2 from the germline V gene are MNHNS and SASEGT. The CDR3 is made up of 16 amino acids. V lost 4 bases and J lost 6, with 18 bases in between.

The chain combines TRBV19 with TRBJ2-7, with a weak D call TRBD1 (6 bases). Germline V gene data show CDR1 as LNHDA and CDR2 as SQIVND (reference sequence). Trimming left V 4 bases short and J 3 bases short, with 10 bases between. This CDR3 has 13 amino acids. The CDR3 loop reads CASSRSRGYEQYF. As DNA, the CDR3 is TGTGCCAGTAGTAGGTCCAGGGGCTACGAGCAGTACTTC.

The chain couples TRBV28 to TRBJ2-3; D might be TRBD2 (6 bases). V was cut by 2 bases and J by 2 bases, with 11 bases left in between. Germline V lookup: CDR1 MDHEN, CDR2 SYDVKM. The CDR3 has 15 residues. CDR3 residues: CASSLGGLTTDTQYF. CDR3 nucleotide sequence: TGTGCCAGCAGTTTAGGAGGACTAACCACAGATACGCAGTATTTT.

This clone was seen more than once but under ten times. V is TRBV27 and J is TRBJ1-4, with 9 bases lining up with TRBD1. Germline trimming cut 5 bases from V and 5 bases from J; bases unmatched to any gene: 3. From germline, CDR1 is MNHEY and CDR2 SMNVEV (reference sequence). This CDR3 contains 14 residues. The chain's CDR3 is CASSLGQGNEKLFF. The CDR3 DNA is TGTGCCAGCAGTCTTGGACAGGGGAATGAAAAACTGTTTTTT.

The chain recombines TRBV6-5 with TRBJ2-7; no firm D call. V lost 5 bases and J lost 3, with 8 bases in between. Per the germline V gene, CDR1 is MNHEY and CDR2 is SVGAGI. The CDR3 contains 12 residues. The CDR3 DNA follows: TGTGCCAGCAGTAAGTACGGCTACGAGCAGTACTTC. Its protein product is CASSKYGYEQYF.

This clone showed up just a few times. This chain uses TRBV10-3 with TRBJ2-7, with 9 bases lining up with TRBD1. Trimming took 6 bases from V and 6 from J; bases not matched to a gene: 9. This CDR3 comprises 14 residues. Germline CDR1 reads ENHRY; CDR2 reads SYGVKD. CDR3 amino acids: CAISLTDRGFEQYF. CDR3 DNA sequence: TGTGCCATCAGCCTAACGGACAGGGGTTTCGAGCAGTACTTC.

The gene calls are TRBV28 and TRBJ1-5, with 9 bases matching TRBD1. V lost 5 bases and J lost 4; bases outside the gene matches: 3. Germline CDR1 and CDR2: MDHEN and SYDVKM. This CDR3 spans 14 amino acids. DNA of the CDR3: TGTGCCAGCAGTCCTGGACAGGGGAATCAGCCCCAGCATTTT. Its translation is CASSPGQGNQPQHF.

The chain is built from TRBV30 and TRBJ2-5, with 7 bases matching TRBD2. CDR1 and CDR2 from the germline V gene are GTSNPN and SVGIG (reference sequence). V gave up 3 bases and J gave up 2 bases; unmatched junction bases: 9. This CDR3 spans 15 amino acids. This CDR3 reads CAWRAGLGAQETQYF. The CDR3 bases are TGTGCCTGGAGGGCCGGACTAGGCGCTCAAGAGACCCAGTACTTC. Drawing the rest from reference TRBV30 and TRBJ2-5, the complete variable domain is SQTIHQWPATLVQPVGSPLSLECTVEGTSNPNLYWYRQAAGRGLQLLFYSVGIGQISSEVPQNLSASRPQDRQFILSSKKLLLSDSGFYLCAWRAGLGAQETQYFGPGTRLLVL.

The chain couples TRBV3-1 (or the pseudogene TRBV3-2) to TRBJ1-2; TRBD1 is a possible D gene (5 bases). Deletions cut 1 base from V and 8 bases from J, with 17 bases between. CDR1 and CDR2 from the germline V gene are LGHDT and YNNKEL (reference sequence). The CDR3 is 15 residues long. DNA of the CDR3: TGTGCCAGCAGCCAAGCGGAGGGGCTCCTAGGAGGCTACACCTTC. It specifies CASSQAEGLLGGYTF.

This rearrangement joins TRBV19 to TRBJ1-6, with a possible D match to TRBD1 (6 bases). Germline assignment: CDR1 LNHDA and CDR2 SQIVND (reference sequence). This CDR3 comprises 14 residues. The ends were cut back, 7 bases at V and 6 bases at J, with 13 bases in the middle. The CDR3 protein is CASTRTDVNSPLHF. As DNA, the CDR3 is TGTGCCAGTACCCGGACAGATGTTAATTCACCCCTCCACTTT.